Listed below are T cell receptor beta chains from one sample, sequenced in a study of T cells after posttransplantation cyclophosphamide. Here immunoSEQ multiplex PCR was the method, and the copy in TCRdb shows in-frame clones only, minus some. The data contain 20,000 to 25,000 clones, over 75% of them seen just once; the ten biggest clones take up less than 2%. Sequences were derived from PBMCs, sampled just over 350 days after allogeneic stem cell transplant with calcineurin inhibitor and methotrexate. All receptors derive from a female patient aged 30 to 45 who received an allogeneic stem cell transplant from an unrelated donor, was CMV-positive, and had acute and chronic GVHD. Part of the T cell pool may stem from the graft donor. The CDR3 runs from the conserved cysteine through the conserved F or W. The D gene is left open where the match is weak. Clone sizes are given selectively: once, few, many, or a class where the clone is expanded.

cdr3_nt: TGTGCCAGCAGTTACACCAGGGATAGGGGCGAGACCCAGTACTTC
cdr3_aa: CASSYTRDRGETQYF
v_call: TRBV6-5
d_call: -
j_call: TRBJ2-5
clone_size: -
cdr3_length: 15

cdr3_nt: TGCGCCAGCAGCTCGGGACTAGCGGGACCCCACTCCTACGAGCAGTACTTC
cdr3_aa: CASSSGLAGPHSYEQYF
v_call: TRBV5-1
d_call: TRBD2
j_call: TRBJ2-7
clone_size: -
cdr3_length: 17

cdr3_nt: TGTGCCAGCAGCCCCGGACAGGGAGATACAGATACGCAGTATTTT
cdr3_aa: CASSPGQGDTDTQYF
v_call: TRBV7-9
d_call: TRBD1
j_call: TRBJ2-3
clone_size: -
cdr3_length: 15

cdr3_nt: TGTGCCAGTAGTATCGACAGGGGGCTGATCAATGAGCAGTTCTTC
cdr3_aa: CASSIDRGLINEQFF
v_call: TRBV19
d_call: TRBD1
j_call: TRBJ2-1
clone_size: -
cdr3_length: 15

cdr3_nt: TGTGCCAGCAGTCCTCGGCCCTATGGGAGCTATGGCTACACCTTC
cdr3_aa: CASSPRPYGSYGYTF
v_call: TRBV6-5
d_call: -
j_call: TRBJ1-2
clone_size: -
cdr3_length: 15

cdr3_nt: TGTGCCAGCAGCTTAGCGCCGGGACAGGGGTTTCTGAATGAGCAGTTCTTC
cdr3_aa: CASSLAPGQGFLNEQFF
v_call: TRBV13
d_call: TRBD1
j_call: TRBJ2-1
clone_size: -
cdr3_length: 17

cdr3_nt: TGTGCCAGCAGCCAAGAGATCCGCGGGAGGAGGGCAGATACGCAGTATTTT
cdr3_aa: CASSQEIRGRRADTQYF
v_call: TRBV4-2
d_call: TRBD2
j_call: TRBJ2-3
clone_size: -
cdr3_length: 17

cdr3_nt: TGTGCCTGGAATCAGGGGACAGGGACTGAAGCTTTCTTT
cdr3_aa: CAWNQGTGTEAFF
v_call: TRBV30
d_call: TRBD1
j_call: TRBJ1-1
clone_size: -
cdr3_length: 13

cdr3_nt: TGTGCCAGCAGGCTCTACGAGGGACTAGCTCGCCTCGAGCAGTACTTC
cdr3_aa: CASRLYEGLARLEQYF
v_call: TRBV5-6
d_call: TRBD2
j_call: TRBJ2-7
clone_size: -
cdr3_length: 16

cdr3_nt: TGTGCCAGCAGCCCTACCCTAGCGGGAGCCGGGGAGCTGTTTTTT
cdr3_aa: CASSPTLAGAGELFF
v_call: TRBV7-3
d_call: TRBD2
j_call: TRBJ2-2
clone_size: few
cdr3_length: 15

cdr3_nt: TGTGCCAGCAGCTTGGAGTCCCCCGGAAACACCATATATTTT
cdr3_aa: CASSLESPGNTIYF
v_call: TRBV7-2
d_call: -
j_call: TRBJ1-3
clone_size: -
cdr3_length: 14

cdr3_nt: TGTGCCAGCAGTGCGGACAGGGACACCGGGGAGCTGTTTTTT
cdr3_aa: CASSADRDTGELFF
v_call: TRBV25-1
d_call: TRBD1
j_call: TRBJ2-2
clone_size: -
cdr3_length: 14

cdr3_nt: TGTGCCAGCAGTTCTCCTACAGGGAGAATCGGGACTGAAGCTTTCTTT
cdr3_aa: CASSSPTGRIGTEAFF
v_call: TRBV27
d_call: -
j_call: TRBJ1-1
clone_size: -
cdr3_length: 16

cdr3_nt: TGTGCCAGCAGCGTAGGTGGACAGCCAAATGAAAAACTGTTTTTT
cdr3_aa: CASSVGGQPNEKLFF
v_call: TRBV9
d_call: -
j_call: TRBJ1-4
clone_size: -
cdr3_length: 15

cdr3_nt: TGTGCCAGCAGCTTAGTCACTAGCGGGAGTTGGGCAGATACGCAGTATTTT
cdr3_aa: CASSLVTSGSWADTQYF
v_call: TRBV11-2
d_call: TRBD2
j_call: TRBJ2-3
clone_size: -
cdr3_length: 17

cdr3_nt: TGTGCCAGTAGTACCCCTGACAGGGATAGCAATCAGCCCCAGCATTTT
cdr3_aa: CASSTPDRDSNQPQHF
v_call: TRBV19
d_call: TRBD1
j_call: TRBJ1-5
clone_size: -
cdr3_length: 16

cdr3_nt: TGTGCCAGCAGCGCCCCGGGGGACGGCGTCACAGATACGCAGTATTTT
cdr3_aa: CASSAPGDGVTDTQYF
v_call: TRBV9
d_call: -
j_call: TRBJ2-3
clone_size: -
cdr3_length: 16

cdr3_nt: TGCGCCAGCAGCCAAGCCAGACAGCAGCGCTCTGGGGCCAACGTCCTGACTTTC
cdr3_aa: CASSQARQQRSGANVLTF
v_call: TRBV4-1
d_call: -
j_call: TRBJ2-6
clone_size: -
cdr3_length: 18

cdr3_nt: TGCGCCAGCAGCTTGATGGCGGGGCCGGGCCAAGAGACCCAGTACTTC
cdr3_aa: CASSLMAGPGQETQYF
v_call: TRBV5-1
d_call: -
j_call: TRBJ2-5
clone_size: -
cdr3_length: 16

cdr3_nt: TGTGCCAGCAGCTTAGGACTCACGGGGACCGGGGAGCTGTTTTTT
cdr3_aa: CASSLGLTGTGELFF
v_call: TRBV7-2
d_call: -
j_call: TRBJ2-2
clone_size: -
cdr3_length: 15

cdr3_nt: TGTGCCAGCAGCGTATCATCGACAGATCTCTATGGCTACACCTTC
cdr3_aa: CASSVSSTDLYGYTF
v_call: TRBV9
d_call: -
j_call: TRBJ1-2
clone_size: -
cdr3_length: 15

cdr3_nt: TGTGCCAGCAGCTTAGCACACCTGAACACTGAAGCTTTCTTT
cdr3_aa: CASSLAHLNTEAFF
v_call: TRBV7-9
d_call: -
j_call: TRBJ1-1
clone_size: few
cdr3_length: 14

cdr3_nt: TGTGCCAGCAGCTTGAGTCGCCATACGAGCTCCTACGAGCAGTACTTC
cdr3_aa: CASSLSRHTSSYEQYF
v_call: TRBV5-5
d_call: -
j_call: TRBJ2-7
clone_size: once
cdr3_length: 16

cdr3_nt: TGTGCCAGCAGCCAAGGGGGACTAGCGGGAGTTCACGAGCAGTACTTC
cdr3_aa: CASSQGGLAGVHEQYF
v_call: TRBV4-2
d_call: TRBD2
j_call: TRBJ2-7
clone_size: -
cdr3_length: 16

cdr3_nt: TGTGCCAGCAGTGACGGGACAGGGGCCACAGATACGCAGTATTTT
cdr3_aa: CASSDGTGATDTQYF
v_call: TRBV6-4
d_call: TRBD1
j_call: TRBJ2-3
clone_size: -
cdr3_length: 15

cdr3_nt: TGTGCCAGCAGCCGGAGAGCGGCGACTTCCTACGAGCAGTACTTC
cdr3_aa: CASSRRAATSYEQYF
v_call: TRBV5-8
d_call: -
j_call: TRBJ2-7
clone_size: -
cdr3_length: 15

cdr3_nt: TGTGCCAGCAGTTACACACTAGCGGGAGGGCCCCGGGAGACCCAGTACTTC
cdr3_aa: CASSYTLAGGPRETQYF
v_call: TRBV11-2
d_call: TRBD2
j_call: TRBJ2-5
clone_size: -
cdr3_length: 17

cdr3_nt: TGTGCCAGCAGCCTCCCCGGGGGAAGTGGTGGCTACACCTTC
cdr3_aa: CASSLPGGSGGYTF
v_call: TRBV9
d_call: -
j_call: TRBJ1-2
clone_size: -
cdr3_length: 14

cdr3_nt: TGTGCCAGCAGCTCCGGACAGGGGAACGGGGCAGAGACCCAGTACTTC
cdr3_aa: CASSSGQGNGAETQYF
v_call: TRBV13
d_call: TRBD1
j_call: TRBJ2-5
clone_size: -
cdr3_length: 16

cdr3_nt: TGTGCCAGCATCGGGGCTAGCGGGAGTGTCAACGAGCAGTACTTC
cdr3_aa: CASIGASGSVNEQYF
v_call: TRBV27
d_call: TRBD2
j_call: TRBJ2-7
clone_size: -
cdr3_length: 15

cdr3_nt: TGTGCCAGTAGTTCCGGACTAGAGCAAGAGACCCAGTACTTC
cdr3_aa: CASSSGLEQETQYF
v_call: TRBV19
d_call: TRBD2
j_call: TRBJ2-5
clone_size: -
cdr3_length: 14